A selection of T cell receptor beta chains follows, all from one sample in a study of T cells in Graves' hyperthyroidism and ophthalmopathy. MiXCR was run by TCRdb on the multiplex PCR reads, yielding one entry per CDR3 protein. The table lists roughly 300,000 distinct CDR3 sequences, roughly 14% of them singletons. The source material was blood. These receptors were taken from a woman aged 25-40 years with Graves' hyperthyroidism. CDR3s include the opening cysteine and the closing phenylalanine or tryptophan. D genes are given only for firm matches. Clone size is stated in some rows and not others, as once, few, many or a class when expanded.

D gene,clone size,V gene,J gene,CDR3 DNA,CDR3 protein
TRBD2,few,TRBV29-1,TRBJ2-1,TGCAGCGGGGACGGGAGGGGGTATGAGCAGTTCTTC,CSGDGRGYEQFF
TRBD2,many,TRBV4-1,TRBJ2-3,TGCGCCAGCAGCCAAGTGACTAGCGGGAATGTAGATACGCAGTATTTT,CASSQVTSGNVDTQYF
TRBD1,few,TRBV7-3,TRBJ1-2,TGTGCCAGCAGCGAACCGGGACAGCAGCCCTATGGCTACACCTTC,CASSEPGQQPYGYTF
.,many,TRBV12-3/TRBV12-4,TRBJ1-4,TGTGCCACGACAGGATTTTTCTCAACTAATGAAAAACTGTTTTTT,CATTGFFSTNEKLFF
TRBD2,few,TRBV28,TRBJ2-7,TGTGCCAGCAGTTCCTTAGCGGGAGGGATCTACGAGCAGTACTTC,CASSSLAGGIYEQYF
.,many,TRBV28,TRBJ1-2,TGTGCCAGCAATCAAGCACTAGGGGGTGGCTACACCTTC,CASNQALGGGYTF
.,many,TRBV13,TRBJ1-1,TGTGCCAGCAGCTTTCAGGGTGAAGCTTTCTTT,CASSFQGEAFF
TRBD1,.,TRBV6-5,TRBJ1-2,TGTGCCAGCAGTTTAGTGACAGGGTCTCCGTCCTATGACTACACCTTC,CASSLVTGSPSYDYTF
.,few,TRBV5-6,TRBJ2-1,TGTGCCAGCAGCTTGGCGTACTTGTCGGCGGAGCAGTTCTTC,CASSLAYLSAEQFF
TRBD1,many,TRBV20-1,TRBJ2-1,TGCAGTGCTAGCGGACAGGGATCCTACAATGAGCAGTTCTTC,CSASGQGSYNEQFF
TRBD2,.,TRBV20-1,TRBJ2-5,TGCAGTGCCAGACTAGCGGGACGGGGGGCTGAGACCCAGTACTTC,CSARLAGRGAETQYF
.,many,TRBV6-1,TRBJ1-2,TGTGCCAGCAGCGGCAGGGAGAGAGCTAACTATGGCTACACCTTC,CASSGRERANYGYTF
TRBD1,.,TRBV5-6,TRBJ1-2,TGTGCCAGCCGGATGACAGGGGCGGATCGTGGCTACACCTTC,CASRMTGADRGYTF
.,many,TRBV28,TRBJ2-7,TGTGCCAGCAGTCCACCACAGGGAGGTGAGGAGCAGTACTTC,CASSPPQGGEEQYF
TRBD1,many,TRBV28,TRBJ1-5,TGTGCCAGCACTGAGGGGACAGGGGGGACCAATCAGCCCCAGCATTTT,CASTEGTGGTNQPQHF
TRBD2,.,TRBV20-1,TRBJ2-3,TGCAGTGCTAGAGACAGTCGGCTTTTGGTAGCGGGAGGGTTCGGCACAGATACGCAGTATTTT,CSARDSRLLVAGGFGTDTQYF
.,many,TRBV6-1,TRBJ1-1,TGTTCAGCTTCGGGCTACACTGAAGCTTTCTTT,CSASGYTEAFF
.,many,TRBV19,TRBJ1-5,TGTGCCAGTAGTACCACAGGGAAGGGTCAGCCCCAGCATTTT,CASSTTGKGQPQHF
.,many,TRBV7-2,TRBJ2-7,TGTGCCAGCAGCCCCCAGTCCGGACCGGGCTACGAGCAGTACTTC,CASSPQSGPGYEQYF
.,many,TRBV12-3/TRBV12-4,TRBJ1-2,TGTGCCAGCAGTTTAGGAGGCAGCCTCGGCTATGGCTACACCTTC,CASSLGGSLGYGYTF
TRBD2,.,TRBV9,TRBJ2-1,TGTGCCAGCAGCGCTAGCCTAAGGAGTCGGGAGGAGGATGAGCAGTTCTTC,CASSASLRSREEDEQFF
.,many,TRBV11-2,TRBJ2-7,TGTGCCAGCAGCTTTCCGGGCGAGCAGTACTTC,CASSFPGEQYF
.,many,TRBV28,TRBJ2-3,TGTGCCAGCAGGAACAGTTTCACCACAGATACGCAGTATTTT,CASRNSFTTDTQYF
TRBD2,many,TRBV12-3/TRBV12-4,TRBJ2-7,TGTGCCAGCAAGAGTCGGGAGGGCATCCAGCAGTACTTC,CASKSREGIQQYF
.,.,TRBV5-1,TRBJ2-1,TGCGCCAGCAGCTTGGGGCTCCGGGACTGGAGGAATGAGCAGTTCTTC,CASSLGLRDWRNEQFF
TRBD2,few,TRBV28,TRBJ2-7,TGTGCCACCAACACGGGACTACAATACGAGCAGTACTTC,CATNTGLQYEQYF
.,many,TRBV15,TRBJ2-5,TGTGCCACCAGCCTCCCAGGCGGGATTAGGGAGACCCAGTACTTC,CATSLPGGIRETQYF
TRBD2,few,TRBV30,TRBJ2-1,TGTGCCTGGAGGCTAGCGGGAGGACGGGAGCAGTTCTTC,CAWRLAGGREQFF
TRBD1,many,TRBV29-1,TRBJ2-5,TGCAGCGTTGGACAGGGGGCAAGGGAGACCCAGTACTTC,CSVGQGARETQYF
.,many,TRBV12-3/TRBV12-4,TRBJ2-5,TGTGCCAGCAGTTTAAAGTACCAAGAGACCCAGTACTTC,CASSLKYQETQYF
TRBD1,few,TRBV20-1,TRBJ2-2,TGCAGTGCGCGGCAAAAGGGGGCTCGGCCCGGGGAGCTGTTTTTT,CSARQKGARPGELFF
.,many,TRBV30,TRBJ1-1,TGTGCCTGGAGTGTACTGTCCGACGAAGCTTTCTTT,CAWSVLSDEAFF
.,few,TRBV6-1,TRBJ2-3,TGTGCCAGCAGACCCAACTCGGCCGGGGGCACAGATACGCAGTATTTT,CASRPNSAGGTDTQYF
.,many,TRBV12-3/TRBV12-4,TRBJ2-5,TGTGCCAGCAGTCAACCCAGGGTGGTAGCGCAAGCTCAAGAGACCCAGTACTTC,CASSQPRVVAQAQETQYF
.,many,TRBV7-6,TRBJ2-3,TGTGCCAGCAGCCCCATTGTCGGACACACAGATACGCAGTATTTT,CASSPIVGHTDTQYF
TRBD1,many,TRBV7-2,TRBJ2-1,TGTGCCAGCAGCTCGGACAGGGGGGAGCAGTTCTTC,CASSSDRGEQFF
TRBD1,few,TRBV20-1,TRBJ1-6,TGCAGTGCTAGAGATGGGGGGAGGGGGCCCAATTCACCCCTCCACTTT,CSARDGGRGPNSPLHF
.,many,TRBV9,TRBJ1-6,TGTGCCAGCAGCCCCGTGGGACGACCTAATTCACCCCTCCACTTT,CASSPVGRPNSPLHF
.,many,TRBV10-1,TRBJ1-5,TGCGCCAGCATGCAGTATAGCAATCAGCCCCAGCATTTT,CASMQYSNQPQHF
TRBD1,many,TRBV29-1,TRBJ2-7,TGCAGCGTTGAAGGACAGGGTTTATACGAGCAGTACTTC,CSVEGQGLYEQYF
.,few,TRBV6-2/TRBV6-3,TRBJ2-1,TGTGCCAGCAGTCGGACAGAAAACAATGAGCAGTTCTTC,CASSRTENNEQFF
.,few,TRBV18,TRBJ2-1,TGTGCCAGCTCACCGGGGCTAGCGTCAAGCCTTAATGAGCAGTTCTTC,CASSPGLASSLNEQFF
TRBD1,.,TRBV5-1,TRBJ2-1,TGCGCCAGCAGCGCTACAGGGGGCAAGAGAGATGAGCAGTTCTTC,CASSATGGKRDEQFF
TRBD1,few,TRBV11-2,TRBJ2-6,TGTGCCAGCAGGCACCCGGGACAGGGGGACTCTGGGGCCAACGTCCTGACTTTC,CASRHPGQGDSGANVLTF
TRBD1,few,TRBV14,TRBJ1-4,TGTGCCAGCAGCCGGGACAGGGGAGAGAATGAAAAACTGTTTTTT,CASSRDRGENEKLFF
TRBD1,many,TRBV20-1,TRBJ2-7,TGCAGTGCTCGTCCCGGGACAGGGTTCGCCTACGAGCAGTACTTC,CSARPGTGFAYEQYF
TRBD2,many,TRBV6-2/TRBV6-3,TRBJ2-1,TGTGCCAGCAGCCCTGGACTAGCGGGATCTGAGCAGTTCTTC,CASSPGLAGSEQFF
.,.,TRBV3-1,TRBJ1-4,TGTGCCAGCAGCCTGGGGACCCTCGGAGAAAAACTGTTTTTT,CASSLGTLGEKLFF
.,few,TRBV7-2,TRBJ2-3,TGTGCCAGCAGCCGGACGTCACTTAGCACAGATACGCAGTATTTT,CASSRTSLSTDTQYF
.,many,TRBV12-3/TRBV12-4,TRBJ2-3,TGTGCCAGCAACGTGGAGGGGAAGAGCACAGATACGCAGTATTTT,CASNVEGKSTDTQYF
.,many,TRBV7-9,TRBJ2-2,TGTGCCAGCAGCTTAGATATCACCGGGGAGCTGTTTTTT,CASSLDITGELFF
.,.,TRBV29-1,TRBJ2-7,TGCAGCGTTATGGGAACCCTATCCTACGAGCAGTACTTC,CSVMGTLSYEQYF
.,.,TRBV7-2,TRBJ2-1,TGTGCCGCCAATGACGGGAGCGGTGAGCAGTTCTTC,CAANDGSGEQFF